These 13 T cell receptor beta chains were all obtained from the same sample, sequenced in a study of early T cells in non-severe SARS-CoV-2 infection. TCRdb ran MiXCR on the 5' RACE reads and lists one entry per CDR3 protein. Found here are 55,000 to 75,000 distinct CDR3 sequences, 12% of them singletons; the top ten hold roughly 1.7%. The source material was whole blood. These receptors were collected from an adult who was a healthcare worker with PCR-confirmed SARS-CoV-2 infection or an uninfected control (not recorded which).

The V call is TRBV3-2, the J call TRBJ2-1; the tabulated D call, TRBD2, remains unverified against the DNA. TRBV3-2 is flagged as a pseudogene. The CDR3 length is 17 residues. The CDR3 loop is CASSQEVRLAGDGEQFF. The CDR3, as DNA: TGTGCCAGCAGCCAAGAAGTAAGGCTAGCGGGGGACGGTGAGCAGTTCTTC.

The chain carries TRBV11-2 and TRBJ2-7; a weak D match, TRBD2 (7 bases). V was trimmed by 6 bases and J by 3 bases, leaving 18 bases between them. This CDR3 has 15 residues. CDR1 is SGHAT, CDR2 FQNNGV, per germline. The CDR3 DNA is TGTGCCAGCAGTCGAGGCGGGGGCACCTACTACGAGCAGTACTTC. Protein: CASSRGGGTYYEQYF.

The V gene is TRBV7-6, the J gene TRBJ1-3; possibly TRBD1 for D (6 bases). The germline V and J ends were trimmed by 5 bases and 0 bases, with 11 bases remaining between them. This CDR3 contains 15 residues. Germline V gives CDR1 SGHVS, CDR2 FNYEAQ. The CDR3 spells CASSPIGGSGNTIYF. The DNA for the CDR3 is TGTGCCAGCAGCCCGATAGGGGGCTCTGGAAACACCATATATTTT.

As for this clonotype: Since a much larger clone is just one base distant, this may be a read error. This chain uses TRBV5-1 with TRBJ2-3; 7 bases are a match to TRBD1. Near its end, the DNA agrees better with TRBJ1-5, so the J call may be wrong. This CDR3 has 15 amino acids. The germline V gene encodes CDR1 SGHRS and CDR2 YFSETQ. The CDR3 reads CATSKEGDSTDTQHF. Written as DNA, the CDR3 is TGCGCCACCTCGAAGGAGGGGGACAGCACAGATACGCAGCATTTT.

The chain has TRBV7-6 and TRBJ1-5; D remains ambiguous. CDR3 size: 13 residues. CDR1 and CDR2 (germline): SGHVS, FNYEAQ. The V end lost 1 base, the J end lost 5 bases, and 6 bases lay between the germline ends. The CDR3 here is CASSLVRDQPQHF. CDR3 bases: TGTGCCAGCAGCTTAGTCCGGGATCAGCCCCAGCATTTT.

This clonotype was counted ten times or more. The V and J genes are TRBV7-9 and TRBJ1-2; 7 bases are a match to TRBD1. This CDR3 comprises 17 residues. V was clipped by 5 bases and J by 0 bases; unmatched bases: 12. Germline V gives CDR1 SEHNR, CDR2 FQNEAQ (reference sequence). Here the CDR3 reads CASSAGQALMTNYGYTF. CDR3 DNA: TGTGCCAGCAGCGCAGGACAGGCCCTAATGACTAACTATGGCTACACCTTC.

There are a few counts of this clonotype. The V and J genes are TRBV5-5 and TRBJ1-3; possibly TRBD1 for D (6 bases). This CDR3 contains 15 residues. CDR1 and CDR2 (germline): SGHKS, YYEKEE (reference sequence). Trimming stripped 3 bases from V and 7 bases from J, with 17 bases between. The CDR3 DNA is TGTGCCAGCAGCTCCCTTCGAGGGGGGTGGAACACCATATATTTT. It translates to CASSSLRGGWNTIYF.

This clonotype was seen many times. The genes are TRBV29-1 and TRBJ2-1; D could derive from TRBD1 or TRBD2 (5 bases each). Per the germline V gene, CDR1 is SQVTM and CDR2 is ANQGSEA. The CDR3 runs 13 residues. V dropped 4 bases and J dropped 2 bases, with 9 bases sitting between them. CDR3 amino acids: CSVGGTPYNEQFF. The CDR3 bases are TGCAGCGTTGGAGGGACCCCCTACAATGAGCAGTTCTTC.

This clonotype occurred many times. The rearrangement uses TRBV7-2 and TRBJ2-1; D is unresolved. Germline values: CDR1 SGHTA, CDR2 FQGNSA. V dropped 4 bases and J dropped 6 bases, with 10 bases sitting between them. CDR3 length equals 13 residues. The CDR3 sequence: CASSSGFSNEQFF. CDR3 coding DNA: TGTGCCAGCAGCTCCGGATTTAGCAATGAGCAGTTCTTC.

This clonotype was recorded many times. This chain joins TRBV20-1 and TRBJ2-1; possibly TRBD2 for D (7 bases). Looked up from germline, CDR1 is DFQATT and CDR2 is SNEGSKA (reference sequence). The CDR3 extends over 15 amino acids. The V end lost 6 bases, the J end lost 4 bases, and 19 bases lay between the germline ends. CDR3 loop: CSALGGAGAYNEQFF. As DNA, the CDR3 is TGCAGTGCCCTGGGGGGGGCAGGGGCATACAATGAGCAGTTCTTC.

This clonotype was seen more than once but under ten times. The V and J genes are TRBV19 and TRBJ2-5, with D possibly matching TRBD2 (6 bases). V dropped 6 bases and J dropped 8 bases, with 16 bases sitting between them. The CDR3 spans 13 residues. The germline V gene encodes CDR1 LNHDA and CDR2 SQIVND (reference sequence). DNA for the CDR3: TGTGCCAGTAGGAGTTCCGGGGGTCCCACCCAGTACTTC. Its protein is CASRSSGGPTQYF.

This clonotype was detected a few times. The rearrangement uses TRBV6-1 and TRBJ2-7; 10 bases match TRBD1. Germline V CDR1 and CDR2: MNHNS, SASEGT. V gave up 3 bases and J gave up 2 bases; unmatched junction bases: 1. The CDR3 length is 14 residues. DNA for the CDR3: TGTGCCAGCAGTGAGGACAGGGGGACCTACGAGCAGTACTTC. Protein: CASSEDRGTYEQYF.

The chain uses TRBV30 and TRBJ1-1; D uncertain. The CDR3 loop spans 14 amino acids. In germline, CDR1 is GTSNPN, CDR2 SVGIG (reference sequence). With 0 bases removed from V and 3 bases from J, the gap between germline ends came to 11 bases. The CDR3 is CAWSVRLWDTEAFF. In DNA form, the CDR3 reads TGTGCCTGGAGTGTACGACTCTGGGACACTGAAGCTTTCTTT. Complete variable domain (other parts from reference TRBV30 and TRBJ1-1): SQTIHQWPATLVQPVGSPLSLECTVEGTSNPNLYWYRQAAGRGLQLLFYSVGIGQISSEVPQNLSASRPQDRQFILSSKKLLLSDSGFYLCAWSVRLWDTEAFFGQGTRLTVV.